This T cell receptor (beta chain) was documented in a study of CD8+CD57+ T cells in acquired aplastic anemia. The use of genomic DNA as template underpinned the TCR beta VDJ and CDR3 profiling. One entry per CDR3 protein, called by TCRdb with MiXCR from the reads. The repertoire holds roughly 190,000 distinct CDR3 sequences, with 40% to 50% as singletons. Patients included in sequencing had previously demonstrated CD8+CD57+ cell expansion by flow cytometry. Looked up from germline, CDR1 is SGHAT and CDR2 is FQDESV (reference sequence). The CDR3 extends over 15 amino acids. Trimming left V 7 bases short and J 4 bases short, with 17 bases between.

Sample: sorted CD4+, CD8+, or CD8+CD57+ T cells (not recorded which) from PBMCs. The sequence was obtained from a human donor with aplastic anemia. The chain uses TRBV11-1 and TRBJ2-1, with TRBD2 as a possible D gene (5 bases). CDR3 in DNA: TGTGCCAGCACCGAAACCAGGACTCCTTACAATGAGCAGTTCTTC. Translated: CASTETRTPYNEQFF.